This T cell receptor beta chain was recovered during a study of cytomegalovirus exposure and HLA in healthy donors. Overall study: Assignment to the Caucasian-associated ancestry cluster applied to 81% of the approximately 360 genotyped donors.

As concerns this clone: Its antigen is unidentified. Other DNA sequences in this sample translate to the same CDR3.

Whole-study findings and limits: A later analysis found that most CMV-associated TCR beta chains appeared HLA-restricted. CMV antigen specificity of a few CMV-associated chains was confirmed in vitro. Researchers catalogued roughly 170 TCR beta chains as cytomegalovirus-associated.

In germline, CDR1 is SNHLY, CDR2 FYNNEI. Trimming removed 4 bases from V and 6 bases from J, with 16 bases in between. The CDR3 runs to 15 residues. Researchers ran the PCR with 60 Vbeta and 13 Jbeta primers. Profiling relied on immunoSEQ multiplex PCR, and the TCRdb table lists in-frame clones only, not all of them. The sample includes 130,000 or so clones, approximately 91% of them seen just once. The chain uses TRBV2 and TRBJ1-5, with D hard to call. The sequence derives from a woman between 40 and 50 years old in good health and CMV-seronegative. Sample: PBMCs. This chain's CDR3 is CASSVARPGSQPQHF. The CDR3 nucleotides are TGTGCCAGCAGTGTTGCCCGGCCGGGGAGTCAGCCCCAGCATTTT.